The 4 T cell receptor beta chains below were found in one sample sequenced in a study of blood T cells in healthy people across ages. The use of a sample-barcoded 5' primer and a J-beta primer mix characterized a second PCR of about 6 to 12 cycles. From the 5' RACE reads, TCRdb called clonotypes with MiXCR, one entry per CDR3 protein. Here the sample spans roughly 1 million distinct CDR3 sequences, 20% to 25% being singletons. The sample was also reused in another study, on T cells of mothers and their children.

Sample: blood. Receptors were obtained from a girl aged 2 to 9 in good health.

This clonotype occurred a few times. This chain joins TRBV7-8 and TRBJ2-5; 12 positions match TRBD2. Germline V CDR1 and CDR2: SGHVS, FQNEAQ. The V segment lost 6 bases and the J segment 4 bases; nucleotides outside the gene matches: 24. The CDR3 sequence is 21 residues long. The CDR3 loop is CASRILAGGPLTISGRETQYF. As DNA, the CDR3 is TGTGCCAGCAGGATCCTAGCGGGAGGGCCGTTAACGATATCGGGGCGAGAGACCCAGTACTTC.

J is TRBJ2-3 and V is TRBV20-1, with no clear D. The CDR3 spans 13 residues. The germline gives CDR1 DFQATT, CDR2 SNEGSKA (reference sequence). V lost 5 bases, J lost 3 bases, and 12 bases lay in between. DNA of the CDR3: TGCAGTGCTGCCCCTGGGGATACAGATACGCAGTATTTT. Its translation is CSAAPGDTDTQYF.

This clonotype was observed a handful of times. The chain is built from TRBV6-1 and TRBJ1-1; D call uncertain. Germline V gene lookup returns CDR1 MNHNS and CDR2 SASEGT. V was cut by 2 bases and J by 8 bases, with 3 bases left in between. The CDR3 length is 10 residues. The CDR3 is CASSEIEAFF. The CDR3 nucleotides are TGTGCCAGCAGTGAAATAGAAGCTTTCTTT.

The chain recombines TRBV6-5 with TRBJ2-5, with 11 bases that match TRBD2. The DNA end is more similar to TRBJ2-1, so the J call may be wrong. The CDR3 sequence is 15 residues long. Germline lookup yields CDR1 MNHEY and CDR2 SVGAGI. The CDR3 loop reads CASSYGLAGGNEQFF. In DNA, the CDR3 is TGTGCCAGCAGTTACGGGCTAGCGGGGGGCAATGAGCAGTTCTTC.